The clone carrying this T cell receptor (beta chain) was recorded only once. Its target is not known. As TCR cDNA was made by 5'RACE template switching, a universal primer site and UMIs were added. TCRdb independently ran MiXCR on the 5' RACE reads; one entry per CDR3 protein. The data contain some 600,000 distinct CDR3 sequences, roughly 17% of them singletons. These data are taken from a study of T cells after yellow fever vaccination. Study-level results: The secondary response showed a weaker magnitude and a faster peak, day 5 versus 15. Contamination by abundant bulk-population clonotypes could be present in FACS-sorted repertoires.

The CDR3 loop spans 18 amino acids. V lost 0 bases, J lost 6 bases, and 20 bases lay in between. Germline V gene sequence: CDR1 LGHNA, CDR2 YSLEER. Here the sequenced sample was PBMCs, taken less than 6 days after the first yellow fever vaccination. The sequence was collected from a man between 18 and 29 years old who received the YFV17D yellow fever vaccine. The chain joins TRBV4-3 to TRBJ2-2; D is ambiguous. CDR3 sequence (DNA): TGCGCCAGCAGCCAAGATATCCGTTCGTACAAGGGATCCGGGGAGCTGTTTTTT. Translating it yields CASSQDIRSYKGSGELFF.